This T cell receptor beta chain was retrieved from a study of T cells after yellow fever vaccination. On the study more broadly: Some fractions had low cell numbers, and these were prepared with SMART-Seq v4 Ultra Low Input. Study-level points and caveats: The secondary response was weaker but peaked faster, day 5 versus 15. Although most clonotypes did not, a small share appeared in both CD4 and CD8 compartments.

TCRdb reanalysed the 5' RACE reads using MiXCR and keeps one entry per CDR3 protein. This table holds approximately 260,000 distinct CDR3 sequences, 10% to 15% found once. This clonotype was counted many times. Antigen: not known. V lost 2 bases to trimming and J lost 6 bases, with 15 bases between them. In germline, CDR1 is SGHRS, CDR2 YFSETQ. CDR3 size: 14 residues. The sequencing used CD4+ T cells sorted from PBMCs, collected 45 days after the yellow fever booster vaccination. The chain uses TRBV5-1 and TRBJ2-7; D might be TRBD1 (6 bases). This clonotype was sampled from a young man who received the YFV17D yellow fever vaccine. CDR3 sequence (DNA): TGCGCCAGCAGCTTCCGACAGGCCTTCGGCGAGCAGTACTTC. Translating it yields CASSFRQAFGEQYF.